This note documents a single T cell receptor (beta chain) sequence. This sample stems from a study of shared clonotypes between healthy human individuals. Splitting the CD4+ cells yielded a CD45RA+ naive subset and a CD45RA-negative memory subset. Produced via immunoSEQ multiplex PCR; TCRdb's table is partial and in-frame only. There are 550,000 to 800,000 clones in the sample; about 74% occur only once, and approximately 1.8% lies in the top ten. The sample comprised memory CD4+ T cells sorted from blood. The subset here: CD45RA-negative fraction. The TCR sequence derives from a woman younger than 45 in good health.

The CDR3 loop reads CASSLVEQGPYNEQFF. In DNA, the CDR3 is TGTGCCAGCAGCTTGGTTGAACAGGGCCCTTACAATGAGCAGTTCTTC. The V gene is TRBV7-9, the J gene TRBJ2-1; weak D call: TRBD1 (6 bases). The germline V gene has CDR1 SEHNR and CDR2 FQNEAQ (reference sequence). This CDR3 comprises 16 residues. V lost 3 bases and J lost 4, with 16 bases in between.